The 28 T cell receptor beta chains below all came from one sample that was sequenced in a study of blood T cell repertoires in COVID-19. Only in-frame clones appear in the TCRdb table, and some are missing; sequencing was by immunoSEQ multiplex PCR. This sample has more than 55,000 clones, with over 80% found just once. Sequenced material: peripheral blood. The origin of the receptors is a human donor with active COVID-19. The donor label of this sample is uncertain.

This chain joins TRBV3-1 (or the pseudogene TRBV3-2) and TRBJ1-5, with no clear D. V gave up 2 bases and J gave up 0 bases, with 5 bases separating them. The CDR3 has 14 amino acids. Per germline, CDR1 LGHDT and CDR2 YNNKEL (reference sequence). In DNA form, the CDR3 reads TGTGCCAGCAGCCAAACATATAGCAATCAGCCCCAGCATTTT. Protein: CASSQTYSNQPQHF.

The CDR3 region is CASSYVDEQYF. In DNA form, the CDR3 reads TGTGCCAGCAGTTACGTCGACGAGCAGTACTTC. The chain couples TRBV6-6 to TRBJ2-7; D gene uncertain. This CDR3 has 11 amino acids. Trimming removed 2 bases at V and 5 bases at J, with 4 bases between. The V gene's germline CDR1 is MNHNY and CDR2 SVGAGI (reference sequence).

The V gene is TRBV7-9, the J gene TRBJ2-1; a possible D gene is TRBD2 (6 bases). The ends were cut back, 8 bases at V and 0 bases at J, with 14 bases in the middle. This CDR3 is built from 15 residues. Per the germline V gene, CDR1 is SEHNR and CDR2 is FQNEAQ (reference sequence). CDR3 sequence reads: CASVVDGSSYNEQFF. The CDR3 region has the DNA TGTGCCAGCGTGGTGGACGGGAGCTCCTACAATGAGCAGTTCTTC.

The rearrangement joins TRBV27 to TRBJ2-7, with 7 bases that match TRBD2. J lost 6 bases, V lost 4 bases, and 9 bases had no gene match. The CDR3 has 14 amino acids. CDR1 is MNHEY, CDR2 SMNVEV, per germline (reference sequence). The CDR3 DNA reads as TGTGCCAGCAGTTCAACGACTGGGGGGGGCGAGCAGTACTTC. Amino acids: CASSSTTGGGEQYF.

V usage is TRBV7-3 and J usage is TRBJ2-1; TRBD2 agrees at 7 bases. The CDR3 totals 15 residues. CDR1 is SGHTA, CDR2 FQGTGA, per germline. V trimming: 3 bases; J trimming: 2 bases; junction bases outside the gene matches: 4. The CDR3 region has the DNA TGTGCCAGCAGCTTCAGCGGGAACCCCTACAATGAGCAGTTCTTC. Translated, it gives CASSFSGNPYNEQFF. The whole variable domain, filled in from reference TRBV7-3 and TRBJ2-1, reads GAGVSQTPSNKVTEKGKYVELRCDPISGHTALYWYRQSLGQGPEFLIYFQGTGAADDSGLPNDRFFAVRPEGSVSTLKIQRTERGDSAVYLCASSFSGNPYNEQFFGPGTRLTVL.

The genes are TRBV7-9 and TRBJ2-1; TRBD1 is a possible D gene (6 bases). This CDR3 has 13 residues. CDR1 SEHNR and CDR2 FQNEAQ come from the germline V gene (reference sequence). Trimming removed 5 bases at V and 14 bases at J, with 19 bases between. The CDR3 DNA is TGTGCCAGCAGCCTCGAACAGGGCTGGGTGGAGTTCTTC. Translating gives CASSLEQGWVEFF. The full variable domain, its missing parts supplied by reference TRBV7-9 and TRBJ2-1, is DTGVSQNPRHKITKRGQNVTFRCDPISEHNRLYWYRQTLGQGPEFLTYFQNEAQLEKSRLLSDRFSAERPKGSFSTLEIQRTEQGDSAMYLCASSLEQGWVEFFGPGTRLTVL.

This clone occurred once. This chain uses TRBV6-5 with TRBJ1-5; 8 nucleotides align to TRBD1. Per the germline V gene, CDR1 is MNHEY and CDR2 is SVGAGI. CDR3 length: 15 amino acids. The J segment lost 4 bases and the V segment lost 6 bases, leaving 8 bases of the junction unmatched. CDR3 in DNA: TGTGCCAGCAGGACAGACAGGGGTAGGAATCAGCCCCAGCATTTT. This encodes CASRTDRGRNQPQHF.

This clone showed up just a few times. The chain joins TRBV28 to TRBJ2-7, with 11 positions matching TRBD1. This CDR3 has 18 residues. CDR1 is MDHEN and CDR2 is SYDVKM in the germline V gene. V gave up 2 bases and J gave up 3 bases; unmatched junction bases: 12. The chain's CDR3 is CASSLGIEGTGGFYEQYF. The CDR3, as DNA: TGTGCCAGCAGTTTAGGTATTGAAGGGACAGGGGGGTTCTACGAGCAGTACTTC.

The V and J genes are TRBV20-1 and TRBJ1-6, with 10 positions matching TRBD1. J lost 5 bases, V lost 3 bases, and 7 bases had no gene match. This CDR3 region has 16 residues. From germline, CDR1 is DFQATT and CDR2 SNEGSKA (reference sequence). The CDR3 bases are TGCAGTGCTAGTCTCAGCGGGACAGGGGATAATTCACCCCTCCACTTT. Translated, it gives CSASLSGTGDNSPLHF.

This chain joins TRBV7-9 and TRBJ2-3; 8 bases agree with TRBD1. The V gene end was trimmed by 5 bases and the J gene end by 1 base; junction bases not matched to a gene: 8. In germline, CDR1 is SEHNR, CDR2 FQNEAQ (reference sequence). The CDR3 loop spans 16 amino acids. CDR3 in DNA: TGTGCCAGCAGCCCTCGTCTGGGACAGGGCACAGATACGCAGTATTTT. It specifies CASSPRLGQGTDTQYF.

The chain recombines TRBV5-1 with TRBJ2-3, with 10 bases that match TRBD2. The CDR3 sequence is 21 residues long. Losses at the gene ends were 2 bases for V and 0 bases for J; bases not matched to a gene: 18. Germline values: CDR1 SGHRS, CDR2 YFSETQ. The CDR3 region has the DNA TGCGCCAGCAGCTTACCACCTAGCGGGAGAGTTTCATCGATTAGCACAGATACGCAGTATTTT. It specifies CASSLPPSGRVSSISTDTQYF.

This clone came up once. The V gene is TRBV4-1, the J gene TRBJ1-6; 7 bases are shared with TRBD1. There are 17 residues in the CDR3. Germline CDR1 and CDR2: MGHRA and YSYEKL. Losses at the gene ends were 1 base for V and 7 bases for J; bases not matched to a gene: 10. DNA for the CDR3: TGCGCCAGCAGCCAAGGACAGGGAATCGTACTGAATTCACCCCTCCACTTT. Translated: CASSQGQGIVLNSPLHF.

This sequence joins TRBV7-2 and TRBJ1-1; D is possibly TRBD1 (6 bases). Trimming pared 5 bases from V and 4 bases from J, leaving 17 bases between. The CDR3 consists of 15 residues. CDR1 is SGHTA, CDR2 FQGNSA, per germline. The CDR3: CASSPPLSRGTEAFF. For the CDR3, the DNA is TGTGCCAGCAGCCCACCCTTATCCAGGGGCACTGAAGCTTTCTTT.

V is TRBV29-1 and J is TRBJ2-7, with 9 bases lining up with TRBD1. The CDR3 contains 14 residues. V trimming: 2 bases; J trimming: 2 bases; junction bases outside the gene matches: 4. Germline CDR1 SQVTM, CDR2 ANQGSEA. The DNA for the CDR3 is TGCAGCGTTGAACCGGGACAGGGCCCCTACGAGCAGTACTTC. It yields the protein CSVEPGQGPYEQYF.

V usage is TRBV2 and J usage is TRBJ2-7; 10 bases fit TRBD2. The CDR3 spans 15 residues. Unmatched junction bases numbered 5, after V lost 5 bases and J lost 1 base. CDR1 and CDR2 from the germline V gene are SNHLY and FYNNEI. This CDR3 is CASSPTSGPSYEQYF. The CDR3 DNA sequence: TGTGCCAGCAGTCCGACTAGCGGGCCTTCCTACGAGCAGTACTTC.

The chain employs TRBV3-1 (or the pseudogene TRBV3-2) and TRBJ1-4, with D possibly matching TRBD1 (5 bases). V shed 9 bases and J shed 1 base, with 12 bases lying between them. This CDR3 spans 14 amino acids. Germline CDR1 and CDR2: LGHDT and YNNKEL (reference sequence). The CDR3 DNA sequence: TGTGCCAGTAAGAATGACAGAACTAATGAAAAACTGTTTTTT. Amino acid sequence: CASKNDRTNEKLFF.

The CDR3 bases are TGTGCCAGTCGTGGGGTATGGGGGGGGGAGCAGTACTTC. Translated: CASRGVWGGEQYF. This chain connects TRBV27 to TRBJ2-7; TRBD2 matches at 7 bases. V shed 9 bases and J 7 bases; nucleotides not matched to a gene: 12. Per germline, CDR1 MNHEY and CDR2 SMNVEV (reference sequence). The length of the CDR3 is 13 residues.

This clone was recorded only once. The gene calls are TRBV19 and TRBJ2-1, with D possibly matching TRBD1 (6 bases). The V gene's germline CDR1 is LNHDA and CDR2 SQIVND (reference sequence). V gave up 0 bases and J gave up 6 bases, with 12 bases separating them. The CDR3 extends over 15 amino acids. The CDR3 loop reads CASSIDLLGGNEQFF. CDR3 nucleotide sequence: TGTGCCAGTAGTATAGATCTATTAGGGGGCAATGAGCAGTTCTTC.

The chain couples TRBV5-1 to TRBJ1-1; 8 bases are a match to TRBD1. The CDR3 is 14 residues long. The junction had 1 base not matched to a gene; V was cut back by 3 bases and J by 0 bases. CDR1 SGHRS and CDR2 YFSETQ come from the germline V gene. DNA of the CDR3: TGCGCCAGCAGCTCAGGGGGCATGAACACTGAAGCTTTCTTT. It codes for CASSSGGMNTEAFF.

The J gene is TRBJ2-3, the V gene TRBV12-3 or TRBV12-4; maybe TRBD2 (6 bases). This CDR3 spans 12 amino acids. Trimming shortened V by 7 bases and J by 4 bases, and 9 bases separated the two germline ends. CDR3 nucleotide sequence: TGTGCCAGCACACTAGCAGCAGATACGCAGTATTTT. Translation: CASTLAADTQYF.

This chain links TRBV20-1 with TRBJ2-1; D is uncertain. Germline V gene lookup returns CDR1 DFQATT and CDR2 SNEGSKA (reference sequence). The germline V and J ends were trimmed by 5 bases and 5 bases, with 7 bases remaining between them. The CDR3 is 11 residues long. CDR3 sequence: CSARFDNEQFF. CDR3 in DNA: TGCAGTGCTCGTTTCGACAATGAGCAGTTCTTC.

The chain carries TRBV21-1 and TRBJ2-4; whether TRBD1, the table's D call, matches the DNA was not checked. TRBV21-1 is deemed a pseudogene. The CDR3 spans 18 residues. CDR3 residues: CASSQIQQTDVAKNIQYF. DNA for the CDR3: TGTGCCAGCAGCCAGATTCAACAGACAGATGTAGCCAAAAACATTCAGTACTTC.

This clone was seen only once. This chain joins TRBV2 and TRBJ2-7, with 10 bases that match TRBD2. The CDR3 has 14 amino acids. With 7 bases clipped from V and 5 bases from J, the junction kept 8 bases outside the gene matches. Germline-derived CDR1 and CDR2 are SNHLY and FYNNEI. CDR3 in amino acids: CASNLLAGVDEQYF. The DNA for the CDR3 is TGTGCCAGCAACCTGCTAGCGGGGGTCGACGAGCAGTACTTC.

This chain connects TRBV18 to TRBJ2-1; TRBD1 aligns across 10 bases. The germline CDR1 and CDR2 sequences are KGHSH and LQKENI. V lost 6 bases and J lost 0; bases outside the gene matches: 17. The CDR3 runs to 20 residues. The CDR3 nucleotides read TGTGCCAGCTCTCCTTTTCCCGGGACAGGGGCTAAAAGCTCCTACAATGAGCAGTTCTTC. Translated: CASSPFPGTGAKSSYNEQFF. Supplemented by reference TRBV18 and TRBJ2-1, the full variable domain reads NAGVMQNPRHLVRRRGQEARLRCSPMKGHSHVYWYRQLPEEGLKFMVYLQKENIIDESGMPKERFSAEFPKEGPSILRIQQVVRGDSAAYFCASSPFPGTGAKSSYNEQFFGPGTRLTVL.

CDR3 sequence: CASRNDGGSSYEQYF. Written as DNA, the CDR3 is TGTGCCAGCAGGAATGACGGGGGAAGCTCCTACGAGCAGTACTTC. The V gene is TRBV27, the J gene TRBJ2-7; TRBD2 is a possible D gene (6 bases). Looked up from germline, CDR1 is MNHEY and CDR2 is SMNVEV (reference sequence). The V and J ends lost 6 bases and 0 bases respectively, with 15 bases between them. The CDR3 has 15 residues.

J is TRBJ1-1 and V is TRBV10-1; D unclear. CDR3 length: 11 amino acids. Germline V CDR1 and CDR2: WNHNN, SYGVQD (reference sequence). Deletions cut 4 bases from V and 10 bases from J, with 10 bases between. As DNA, the CDR3 is TGCGCCAGCAGTGGGGAGGGAGCAGCTTTCTTT. The encoded protein is CASSGEGAAFF.

V is TRBV5-1 and J is TRBJ1-1, with 8 bases aligning to TRBD1. V was pared by 3 bases and J by 2 bases, with 9 bases of the junction left unmatched. Germline V gene data show CDR1 as SGHRS and CDR2 as YFSETQ. This CDR3 region has 16 residues. As DNA, the CDR3 is TGCGCCAGCAGCTCGGCAGACAGGGGTGGAAACACTGAAGCTTTCTTT. Translating gives CASSSADRGGNTEAFF.

This chain connects TRBV19 to TRBJ2-7; TRBD1 agrees at 8 bases. Per the germline V gene, CDR1 is LNHDA and CDR2 is SQIVND (reference sequence). The CDR3 totals 15 residues. Trimming cost V 4 bases and J 2 bases; bases outside gene matches: 7. The CDR3 nucleotides are TGTGCCAGTAGTAGTAGACAGGGGCCGACCTACGAGCAGTACTTC. It is translated as CASSSRQGPTYEQYF.